The rows below give T cell receptor beta chains drawn from one sample of a study of shared clonotypes between healthy human individuals. TCRdb's copy holds only in-frame clones and misses some; the assay was immunoSEQ multiplex PCR. The sample has roughly 1,600,000 clones; 98% are singletons. Sequencing input: naive CD4+ T cells sorted from blood. The receptors shown here come from a man aged 30 to 39 in good health. The CDR3 runs from the conserved cysteine through the conserved F or W. The order of the fields is V gene, CDR3 protein.

V gene: TRBV19
CDR3 protein: CASSAPYYEQFF

V gene: TRBV7-2
CDR3 protein: CASSKTVGNTIYF

V gene: TRBV5-5
CDR3 protein: CASSPTPSPRNNEQFF

V gene: TRBV5-5
CDR3 protein: CASSLILSGQFF

V gene: TRBV18
CDR3 protein: CASSPPGLAGSYEQYF

V gene: TRBV4-2
CDR3 protein: CASSQPPPSSYNEQFF

V gene: TRBV5-4
CDR3 protein: CASSLGLERQETQYF

V gene: TRBV19
CDR3 protein: CASSMKKGAGQPQHF

V gene: TRBV28
CDR3 protein: CASSWGSYTDTQYF

V gene: TRBV29-1
CDR3 protein: CSAHPGRPDGTEAFF

V gene: TRBV11-3
CDR3 protein: CASSLGSGNYEQYF

V gene: TRBV5-4
CDR3 protein: CASSRQGAHYGYTF

V gene: TRBV11-2
CDR3 protein: CASSSKWGGSPYEQYF

V gene: TRBV19
CDR3 protein: CASSFGLAETQYF

V gene: TRBV7-3
CDR3 protein: CASSTVPGGYNEQFF

V gene: TRBV5-6
CDR3 protein: CASSLALTEAFF

V gene: TRBV7-9
CDR3 protein: CASSLAGGNTGELFF

V gene: TRBV7-9
CDR3 protein: CASSTEAIQETQYF

V gene: TRBV5-1
CDR3 protein: CASSQAGVSPGELFF

V gene: TRBV29-1
CDR3 protein: CSALADLSYEQYF

V gene: TRBV7-2
CDR3 protein: CASSLGAFRTEAFF

V gene: TRBV19
CDR3 protein: CASSIAGGGSEQYF

V gene: TRBV10-2
CDR3 protein: CASSDPSGRSTGELFF

V gene: TRBV18
CDR3 protein: CASSPPYHTSRADTQYF

V gene: TRBV4-1
CDR3 protein: CASSQEKGLANGELFF

V gene: TRBV25-1
CDR3 protein: CASSDQTSYEQYF

V gene: TRBV2
CDR3 protein: CASSFGEGYQPQHF

V gene: TRBV6-1
CDR3 protein: CASSARGHTEAFF

V gene: TRBV5-1
CDR3 protein: CASSLGSGDGYTF

V gene: TRBV7-2
CDR3 protein: CASSSRLAEGETQYF

V gene: TRBV27
CDR3 protein: CASSLFLVRGLDTEAFF

V gene: TRBV19
CDR3 protein: CASSIVPGLADTDTQYF

V gene: TRBV30
CDR3 protein: CAWSTNLGVRPQHF

V gene: TRBV30
CDR3 protein: CAWSVLQGSGELFF